A single sample gave rise to the 14 T cell receptor beta chains below, sequenced in a study of blood T cell repertoires in COVID-19. The repertoire was sequenced with immunoSEQ multiplex PCR; TCRdb's copy has only in-frame clones and lacks some. The sample lists over 130,000 clones, approximately 85% occurring once. The sample taken for sequencing was peripheral blood. The receptor source for this set is a man aged 45-65 years with acute or convalescent COVID-19.

The genes are TRBV5-1 and TRBJ1-2; D remains unclear. V lost 3 bases and J lost 4, with 7 bases in between. CDR3 length: 12 amino acids. The germline CDR1 and CDR2 sequences are SGHRS and YFSETQ. The CDR3 here is CASSYSGYGYTF. In nucleotides, the CDR3 is TGCGCCAGCAGCTACTCGGGCTATGGCTACACCTTC. The full variable domain, its missing parts supplied by reference TRBV5-1 and TRBJ1-2, is KAGVTQTPRYLIKTRGQQVTLSCSPISGHRSVSWYQQTPGQGLQFLFEYFSETQRNKGNFPGRFSGRQFSNSRSEMNVSTLELGDSALYLCASSYSGYGYTFGSGTRLTVV.

This sequence joins TRBV6-2 or TRBV6-3 and TRBJ2-2, with 11 bases that match TRBD2. The CDR3 length is 14 residues. Germline V lookup: CDR1 MNHEY, CDR2 SVGEGT. The V gene end was trimmed by 6 bases and the J gene end by 9 bases; junction bases not matched to a gene: 6. The CDR3 spells CASSPTSGNRELFF. CDR3 nucleotides: TGTGCCAGCAGCCCGACTAGCGGGAACCGGGAGCTGTTTTTT.

The genes are TRBV7-2 and TRBJ2-2; 9 nucleotides align to TRBD1. Germline-derived CDR1 and CDR2 are SGHTA and FQGNSA. The CDR3 has 15 residues. Trimming removed 4 bases from V and 6 bases from J; junction bases left unmatched: 6. CDR3 sequence (DNA): TGTGCCAGCAGCTCCAACAGGGGGCGCGCCGGGGAGCTGTTTTTT. The encoded protein is CASSSNRGRAGELFF.

J is TRBJ2-1 and V is TRBV19; TRBD1 is a possible D gene (7 bases). V was pared by 7 bases and J by 3 bases, with 16 bases between. CDR3 length equals 15 residues. Germline V gene sequence: CDR1 LNHDA, CDR2 SQIVND (reference sequence). For the CDR3, the DNA is TGTGCCAGTATCGCAAGGCAGGGGGGCTACAATGAGCAGTTCTTC. Amino acid sequence: CASIARQGGYNEQFF.

This sequence joins TRBV7-8 and TRBJ2-1; 8 bases match TRBD2. Germline V gene lookup returns CDR1 SGHVS and CDR2 FQNEAQ. CDR3 length: 15 residues. V lost 2 bases to trimming and J lost 2 bases; unmatched junction nucleotides: 2. The CDR3 here is CASSLTSGTYNEQFF. The CDR3 nucleotides read TGTGCCAGCAGCTTAACTAGCGGTACCTACAATGAGCAGTTCTTC. Full variable domain (missing parts from reference TRBV7-8 and TRBJ2-1): GAGVSQSPRYKVAKRGQDVALRCDPISGHVSLFWYQQALGQGPEFLTYFQNEAQLDKSGLPSDRFFAERPEGSVSTLKIQRTQQEDSAVYLCASSLTSGTYNEQFFGPGTRLTVL.

The rearrangement links TRBV4-1 to TRBJ2-2; 7 bases are shared with TRBD1. V was pared by 3 bases and J by 6 bases, with 4 bases of the junction left unmatched. CDR3 length equals 14 residues. Germline lookup yields CDR1 MGHRA and CDR2 YSYEKL. The CDR3 DNA sequence: TGCGCCAGCAGCCAGGTGCAGGGGGCCGGGGAGCTGTTTTTT. Its protein is CASSQVQGAGELFF.

This clone came up a few times. The CDR3 here is CASSPSTYEQYF. The CDR3 coding sequence is TGTGCCAGCAGCCCCTCTACCTACGAGCAGTACTTC. The J gene is TRBJ2-7, the V gene TRBV14; D gene unclear. Trimming pared 4 bases from V and 2 bases from J, leaving 6 bases between. The CDR3 sequence is 12 residues long. CDR1 and CDR2 from the germline V gene are SGHDN and FVKESK.

The chain carries TRBV7-9 and TRBJ1-2; D remains unclear. The V end was cut by 6 bases, the J end by 6 bases, with 14 bases between. The length of the CDR3 is 13 residues. CDR1 and CDR2 from the germline V gene are SEHNR and FQNEAQ (reference sequence). DNA for the CDR3: TGTGCCAGCAGACAATCCGGCGAGGATGGCTACACCTTC. Amino acids: CASRQSGEDGYTF.

The chain recombines TRBV6-5 with TRBJ2-1; D unresolved. CDR1 is MNHEY and CDR2 is SVGAGI in the germline V gene. V was pared by 7 bases and J by 4 bases, with 8 bases between. This CDR3 region has 12 residues. The CDR3 DNA reads as TGTGCCAGCAATACTCCTTACAATGAGCAGTTCTTC. Translation gives CASNTPYNEQFF.

The genes are TRBV10-3 and TRBJ2-7, with D unresolved. The CDR3 consists of 13 residues. Trimming removed 0 bases from V and 2 bases from J, with 5 bases in between. Germline V CDR1 and CDR2: ENHRY, SYGVKD. CDR3 bases: TGTGCCATCAGTGAGTCTCAGGCCTACGAGCAGTACTTC. Its translation: CAISESQAYEQYF.

The chain joins TRBV13 to TRBJ2-7; 7 bases fit TRBD1. The CDR3 extends over 16 amino acids. Germline loops: CDR1 PRHDT, CDR2 FYEKMQ (reference sequence). The junction had 15 bases not matched to a gene; V was cut back by 5 bases and J by 5 bases. The CDR3 here is CASSRTGTAFTNEQYF. CDR3 in DNA: TGTGCCAGCAGCCGGACTGGGACAGCGTTTACGAACGAGCAGTACTTC. Looking up the rest from reference TRBV13 and TRBJ2-7 gives the full variable domain: AAGVIQSPRHLIKEKRETATLKCYPIPRHDTVYWYQQGPGQDPQFLISFYEKMQSDKGSIPDRFSAQQFSDYHSELNMSSLELGDSALYFCASSRTGTAFTNEQYFGPGTRLTVT.

This rearrangement joins TRBV7-9 to TRBJ2-7, with 9 bases that match TRBD1. J gave up 6 bases and V 5 bases, and 11 bases lay outside the gene matches. The CDR3 covers 15 residues. Per germline, CDR1 SEHNR and CDR2 FQNEAQ (reference sequence). CDR3: CASSPVRDRVSEQYF. CDR3 DNA: TGTGCCAGCAGCCCGGTTCGGGACAGGGTCTCCGAGCAGTACTTC.

The chain has TRBV5-1 and TRBJ1-6; D gene uncertain. Germline V lookup: CDR1 SGHRS, CDR2 YFSETQ. The CDR3 has 15 amino acids. V dropped 1 base and J dropped 0 bases, with 5 bases sitting between them. The CDR3 here is CASSLPSSYNSPLHF. The CDR3 DNA follows: TGCGCCAGCAGCTTGCCGAGCTCCTATAATTCACCCCTCCACTTT.

The V and J genes are TRBV7-9 and TRBJ1-2, with no clear D. Trimming shortened V by 2 bases and J by 6 bases, and 13 bases separated the two germline ends. The CDR3 has 14 amino acids. CDR1 is SEHNR, CDR2 FQNEAQ, per germline (reference sequence). The CDR3 here is CASSLQAGGDGYTF. The CDR3 DNA follows: TGTGCCAGCAGCTTACAGGCGGGAGGCGATGGCTACACCTTC.